This T cell receptor beta chain was captured in a study of cytomegalovirus exposure and HLA in healthy donors. Study-wide results and limits: Cytomegalovirus association was listed for about 160 TCR beta chains.

Of note for this clone: Its antigen is still unknown.

In nominal health when sampled, donors likely had unrecorded immune exposures nonetheless. 13 Jbeta primers and 60 Vbeta primers were used for the PCR. This table comes from immunoSEQ multiplex PCR, and its TCRdb copy is limited to in-frame clones, with some not included. The table has 120,000 to 150,000 clones, 50% to 75% seen once; the top ten hold 2.5% to 3.5%. This clonotype originated in a woman in her twenties or thirties in good health and CMV-seropositive. Sequencing was performed on PBMCs.

The CDR3 bases are TGTGCCAGCAGCTTGGCGGGACTAGCTTCCACTGAGCAGTTCTTC. The encoded protein is CASSLAGLASTEQFF. J is TRBJ2-1 and V is TRBV5-4; TRBD2 matches 9 bases. Germline trimming cut 0 bases from V and 9 bases from J; bases unmatched to any gene: 7. Germline CDR1 and CDR2: SGHNT and YYREEE (reference sequence). This CDR3 spans 15 amino acids.